This T cell receptor beta chain comes out of a study of T cell repertoires in cytomegalovirus infection. About the study: Indications of both CMV infection and matching HLA type were provided by public TCR beta signatures.

Looked up from germline, CDR1 is SNHLY and CDR2 is FYNNEI. The CDR3 is made up of 16 amino acids. The V end lost 7 bases, the J end lost 2 bases, and 18 bases lay between the germline ends. Each CDR3 protein gets one entry after TCRdb re-called the reads with MiXCR. The sample shows approximately 490,000 distinct CDR3 sequences, approximately 11% of them seen only once. This clonotype was counted at least ten times. The antigen is unknown. Study observations and caveats: The ex vivo response showed dominance by HLA-C-restricted CMV-specific TCR beta clonotypes. CMV carriers with the relevant HLA were identified by cumulative public TCR beta family frequency.

The chain has TRBV2 and TRBJ2-1; no reliable D call. The source material was PBMCs. This TCR derives from a human donor in good health (CMV status not recorded). Some clones in this sample may be carry-over from other donors' samples. The CDR3 sequence: CASTLESQVPYNEQFF. CDR3 nucleotide sequence: TGTGCCAGCACCCTAGAGTCCCAGGTTCCCTACAATGAGCAGTTCTTC.